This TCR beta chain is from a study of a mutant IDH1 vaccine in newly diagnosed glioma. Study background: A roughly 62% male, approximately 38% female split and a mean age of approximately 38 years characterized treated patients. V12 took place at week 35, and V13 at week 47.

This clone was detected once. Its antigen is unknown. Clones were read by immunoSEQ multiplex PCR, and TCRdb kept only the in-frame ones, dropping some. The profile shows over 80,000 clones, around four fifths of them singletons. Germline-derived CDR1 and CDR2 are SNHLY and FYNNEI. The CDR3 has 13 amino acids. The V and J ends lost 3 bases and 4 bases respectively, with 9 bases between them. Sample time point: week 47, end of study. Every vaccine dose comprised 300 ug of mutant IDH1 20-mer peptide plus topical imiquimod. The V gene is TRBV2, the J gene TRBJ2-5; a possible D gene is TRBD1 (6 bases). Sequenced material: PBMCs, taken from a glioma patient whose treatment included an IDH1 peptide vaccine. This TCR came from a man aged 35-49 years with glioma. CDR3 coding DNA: TGTGCCAGCAGTGACCGGGACATAGAGACCCAGTACTTC. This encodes CASSDRDIETQYF.